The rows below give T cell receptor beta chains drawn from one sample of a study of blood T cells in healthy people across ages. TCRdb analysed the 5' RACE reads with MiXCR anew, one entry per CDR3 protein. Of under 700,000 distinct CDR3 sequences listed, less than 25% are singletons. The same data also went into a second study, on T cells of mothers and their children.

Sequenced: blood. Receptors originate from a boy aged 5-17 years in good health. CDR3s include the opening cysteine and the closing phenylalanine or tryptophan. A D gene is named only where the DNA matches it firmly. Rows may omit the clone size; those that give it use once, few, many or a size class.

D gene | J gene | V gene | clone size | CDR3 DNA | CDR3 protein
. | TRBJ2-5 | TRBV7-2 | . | TGTGCCAGCAGCCCCTTCTTAGAGCTCAGGGAGACCCAGTACTTC | CASSPFLELRETQYF
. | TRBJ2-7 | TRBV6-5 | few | TGTGCCAGCAGTCTACCGGGGGTATGGATGCGCTACGAGCAGTACTTC | CASSLPGVWMRYEQYF
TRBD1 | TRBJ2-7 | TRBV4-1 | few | TGCGCCAGCAGCCACCTGACAGGGAGCTACGAGCAGTACTTC | CASSHLTGSYEQYF
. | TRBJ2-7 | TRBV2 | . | TGTGCCAGCAGTGCTGGAACACGATCCTACGAGCAGTACTTC | CASSAGTRSYEQYF
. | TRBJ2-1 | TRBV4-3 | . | TGCGCCAGCAGCCTACAGACAGGGGAGGGCAATGAGCAGTTCTTC | CASSLQTGEGNEQFF
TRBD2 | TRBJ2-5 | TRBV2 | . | TGTGCCAGCAGTGAAAGATTTCAGGTTAGGTCGACTAGCGGTCAAGAGACCCAGTACTTC | CASSERFQVRSTSGQETQYF
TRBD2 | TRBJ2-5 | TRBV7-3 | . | TGTGCCAGCAGCCTTAGCGGGGGGGAGACAGAGACCCAGTACTTC | CASSLSGGETETQYF
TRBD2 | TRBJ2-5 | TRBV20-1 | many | TGCAGTGCTTCTCGACTAGCGGGGCAAGTGACCCAGTACTTC | CSASRLAGQVTQYF
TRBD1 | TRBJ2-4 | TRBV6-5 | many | TGTGCCAGCAGTCCCTCGGGACAGGGGAGTCTAGCCAAAAACATTCAGTACTTC | CASSPSGQGSLAKNIQYF
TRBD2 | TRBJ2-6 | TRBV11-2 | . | TGTGCCAGCAGCCTGAACTGGGGACTAGCGGGAGTACGTGGGGCCAACGTCCTGACTTTC | CASSLNWGLAGVRGANVLTF
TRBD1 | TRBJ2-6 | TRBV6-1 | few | TGTGCCAGCAGTCTCCTATACCAGACAGGGAAGAGTTCTGGGGCCAACGTCCTGACTTTC | CASSLLYQTGKSSGANVLTF
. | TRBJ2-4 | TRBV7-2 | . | TGTGCCAGCAGCTTAAGGCAAAACATTCAGTACTTC | CASSLRQNIQYF
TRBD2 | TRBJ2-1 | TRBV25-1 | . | TGTGCCAGCACTGAGGCGGGAGTCTCCTACAATGAGCAGTTCTTC | CASTEAGVSYNEQFF
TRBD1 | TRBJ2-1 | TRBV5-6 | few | TGTGCCAGCTCAGACGGGACAGGGGAGACTAGCCTGTACTTC | CASSDGTGETSLYF
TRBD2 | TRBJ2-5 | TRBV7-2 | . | TGTGCCAGCAGCTTTACTAGCGGGGGGTCGAAAGAGACCCAGTACTTC | CASSFTSGGSKETQYF
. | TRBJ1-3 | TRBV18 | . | TGTGCCAGCTCACGGATCTCTGGAAACACCATATATTTT | CASSRISGNTIYF
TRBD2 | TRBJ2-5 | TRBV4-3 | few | TGCGCCAGCAGCCAAGATCGGGTAACTAGCGGGGGATTTGAGACCCAGTACTTC | CASSQDRVTSGGFETQYF